These 26 T cell receptor beta chains share one sample of origin, sequenced in a study of T cells in Graves' hyperthyroidism and ophthalmopathy. The source material, RNA transcripts, was used to amplify TCR beta CDR3 regions. Carried out on the TCR CDR3, a first-round RT-PCR used the HTBI primer set. TCRdb used MiXCR to reprocess the multiplex PCR reads, holding one entry per CDR3 protein. The sample records hundreds of thousands of distinct CDR3 sequences, 15% to 20% being singletons. Sequencing was performed on blood. These TCRs come from a woman aged 40 to 50 with Graves' ophthalmopathy.

This clonotype was seen more than once but under ten times. The chain uses TRBV6-1 and TRBJ2-1; TRBD1 agrees at 9 bases. The CDR3 is made up of 15 amino acids. Losses at the gene ends were 6 bases for V and 7 bases for J; bases not matched to a gene: 10. CDR1 and CDR2 from the germline V gene are MNHNS and SASEGT. CDR3 nucleotides: TGTGCCAGCAGGGGGGAGGACAGGGGCCAGAATGAGCAGTTCTTC. Translated: CASRGEDRGQNEQFF.

The rearrangement joins TRBV6-1 to TRBJ2-4; a possible D gene is TRBD2 (6 bases). Germline loops: CDR1 MNHNS, CDR2 SASEGT. This CDR3 region has 14 residues. V was cut by 6 bases and J by 0 bases, with 9 bases left in between. CDR3 in amino acids: CASRGGSAKNIQYF. The CDR3 nucleotides are TGTGCCAGCAGGGGGGGTTCAGCCAAAAACATTCAGTACTTC.

This clonotype was counted at least ten times. The genes are TRBV7-9 and TRBJ2-7; the match to TRBD1 covers 9 bases. Unmatched junction bases numbered 10, after V lost 5 bases and J lost 5 bases. Germline V gives CDR1 SEHNR, CDR2 FQNEAQ (reference sequence). CDR3 length: 15 residues. The CDR3 spells CASSRGTGRMDEQYF. The CDR3 coding sequence is TGTGCCAGCAGCCGCGGGACAGGGCGGATGGACGAGCAGTACTTC.

This chain connects TRBV6-1 to TRBJ1-2, with 8 positions matching TRBD1. Trimming cost V 9 bases and J 4 bases; bases outside gene matches: 10. Germline V gene sequence: CDR1 MNHNS, CDR2 SASEGT. The CDR3 sequence is 14 residues long. The CDR3 DNA is TGTGCCAGTCAATTAGGACAGGGAACCTATGGCTACACCTTC. Translated: CASQLGQGTYGYTF.

This clonotype was found a few times. The genes are TRBV19 and TRBJ2-3, with no clear D. The germline V and J ends were trimmed by 6 bases and 6 bases, with 16 bases remaining between them. Germline V lookup: CDR1 LNHDA, CDR2 SQIVND (reference sequence). The CDR3 contains 14 residues. CDR3 in DNA: TGTGCCAGTAGCCTCCCGGCAAGGTCGGATACGCAGTATTTT. This translates into CASSLPARSDTQYF.

This clonotype was detected many times. The chain joins TRBV10-3 to TRBJ2-7, with TRBD2 as a possible D gene (6 bases). The CDR3 consists of 16 residues. Germline loops: CDR1 ENHRY, CDR2 SYGVKD. Trimming shortened V by 6 bases and J by 1 base, and 19 bases separated the two germline ends. CDR3 sequence (DNA): TGTGCCATCAGCACACGAATGGGGGGACCATCCTACGAGCAGTACTTC. Translation gives CAISTRMGGPSYEQYF.

V gene TRBV2 combines with J gene TRBJ1-1; unclear D gene. Trimming pared 6 bases from V and 1 base from J, leaving 9 bases between. Germline assignment: CDR1 SNHLY and CDR2 FYNNEI. This CDR3 is 13 amino acids long. CDR3 region: CASRSLRNTEAFF. In nucleotides, the CDR3 is TGTGCCAGCAGGAGTCTACGGAACACTGAAGCTTTCTTT.

Many counts were recorded for this clonotype. V usage is TRBV5-1 and J usage is TRBJ2-7; TRBD1 matches 8 bases. Unmatched junction bases numbered 7, after V lost 0 bases and J lost 5 bases. The V gene's germline CDR1 is SGHRS and CDR2 YFSETQ. This CDR3 has 15 amino acids. Here the CDR3 reads CASSLVQGGFDEQYF. In DNA form, the CDR3 reads TGCGCCAGCAGCTTGGTACAGGGGGGATTTGACGAGCAGTACTTC.

This clonotype showed up just a few times. The chain uses TRBV7-9 and TRBJ1-5; D is possibly TRBD1 (5 bases). Germline V gene data show CDR1 as SEHNR and CDR2 as FQNEAQ (reference sequence). Trimming pared 1 base from V and 7 bases from J, leaving 11 bases between. The CDR3 contains 14 residues. CDR3 protein: CASSLGWGFQPQHF. CDR3 bases: TGTGCCAGCAGCTTAGGATGGGGGTTCCAGCCCCAGCATTTT.

Ten or more counts support this clonotype. The genes are TRBV6-2 or TRBV6-3 and TRBJ2-7; 7 bases are a match to TRBD2. Losses at the gene ends were 5 bases for V and 2 bases for J; bases not matched to a gene: 9. The germline V gene has CDR1 MNHEY and CDR2 SVGEGT. The CDR3 has 15 residues. The DNA of the CDR3 is TGTGCCAGCAGTACTAGCGACACACTAACCTACGAGCAGTACTTC. Translating it yields CASSTSDTLTYEQYF.

The table lists this clonotype with a count of one. The junction does not match germline at one end; this may be a read error. The CDR3 here is CASTPAAHYNEQFF. The CDR3 DNA is TGCGCCAGCACCCCCGCCGCCCATTACAATGAGCAGTTCTTC. The rearrangement joins TRBV7-6 to TRBJ2-1; no reliable D call. The CDR3 is 14 residues long. Germline-derived CDR1 and CDR2 are SGHVS and FNYEAQ.

The chain employs TRBV19 and TRBJ1-1; the D gene is possibly TRBD1 (6 bases). V lost 1 base to trimming and J lost 4 bases, with 13 bases between them. This CDR3 is built from 15 residues. Per the germline V gene, CDR1 is LNHDA and CDR2 is SQIVND (reference sequence). The CDR3 bases are TGTGCCAGTAGTATAGTGGGGGGCGCGGTCACTGAAGCTTTCTTT. It translates to CASSIVGGAVTEAFF. The variable domain in full, completed from reference TRBV19 and TRBJ1-1, reads DGGITQSPKYLFRKEGQNVTLSCEQNLNHDAMYWYRQDPGQGLRLIYYSQIVNDFQKGDIAEGYSVSREKKESFPLTVTSAQKNPTAFYLCASSIVGGAVTEAFFGQGTRLTVV.

The sample holds many counts of this clonotype. This rearrangement joins TRBV6-2 or TRBV6-3 to TRBJ2-7; no reliable D call. V gave up 5 bases and J gave up 7 bases, with 9 bases separating them. The V gene's germline CDR1 is MNHEY and CDR2 SVGEGT. The CDR3 is 11 residues long. In nucleotides, the CDR3 is TGTGCCAGCAGTCTCATTGGAGAGCAGTACTTC. Amino acid sequence: CASSLIGEQYF.

This clonotype has more than one count but fewer than ten. CDR3 in amino acids: CASSYPGTRGETQYF. The CDR3 nucleotides read TGTGCCAGCAGTTACCCCGGGACAAGAGGAGAGACCCAGTACTTC. V and J are TRBV6-9 and TRBJ2-5; maybe TRBD1 (6 bases). The CDR3 totals 15 residues. Germline lookup yields CDR1 MNHGY and CDR2 SVAAGI. Trimming left V 3 bases short and J 4 bases short, with 15 bases between.

The genes are TRBV20-1 and TRBJ1-6; TRBD1 is a possible D gene (5 bases). Germline-derived CDR1 and CDR2 are DFQATT and SNEGSKA (reference sequence). Deletions cut 1 base from V and 9 bases from J, with 13 bases between. The CDR3 spans 14 residues. The CDR3: CSARVGAISSPLHF. CDR3 in DNA: TGCAGTGCTAGAGTCGGGGCAATAAGTTCACCCCTCCACTTT.

The DNA for the CDR3 is TGTGCCAGCAGCTCGCGGATAACCGGGGAGCTGTTTTTT. Its translation is CASSSRITGELFF. V and J are TRBV7-3 and TRBJ2-2; D not resolved. V was pared by 4 bases and J by 5 bases, with 8 bases between. This CDR3 comprises 13 residues. Germline CDR1 SGHTA, CDR2 FQGTGA. The full variable domain, completed using reference TRBV7-3 and TRBJ2-2, is GAGVSQTPSNKVTEKGKYVELRCDPISGHTALYWYRQSLGQGPEFLIYFQGTGAADDSGLPNDRFFAVRPEGSVSTLKIQRTERGDSAVYLCASSSRITGELFFGEGSRLTVL.

The rearrangement joins TRBV20-1 to TRBJ1-1; no clear D gene. This CDR3 comprises 13 residues. Germline V lookup: CDR1 DFQATT, CDR2 SNEGSKA (reference sequence). Trimming shortened V by 3 bases and J by 3 bases, and 11 bases separated the two germline ends. The CDR3 protein is CSARDLTYTEAFF. CDR3 DNA: TGCAGTGCTAGGGATCTTACTTACACTGAAGCTTTCTTT.

The sample holds many counts of this clonotype. The CDR3 coding sequence is TGTGCCAGCTCACCGACCCGGGAGAACACTGAAGCTTTCTTT. Its protein product is CASSPTRENTEAFF. The J gene is TRBJ1-1, the V gene TRBV18; D gene unclear. This CDR3 has 14 amino acids. The ends were cut back, 3 bases at V and 1 base at J, with 9 bases in the middle. Germline-derived CDR1 and CDR2 are KGHSH and LQKENI.

This clonotype was counted at least ten times. The rearrangement links TRBV7-8 to TRBJ2-1; 8 bases are a match to TRBD2. The CDR3 is 16 residues long. V lost 3 bases, J lost 2 bases, and 6 bases stayed unmatched. CDR1 is SGHVS and CDR2 is FQNEAQ in the germline V gene. The CDR3 nucleotides read TGTGCCAGCAGCTTCTTTAGCGGGATAACCTACAATGAGCAGTTCTTC. Translating it yields CASSFFSGITYNEQFF.

This clonotype occurred many times. V gene TRBV18 combines with J gene TRBJ1-5; D is undetermined. The CDR3 runs to 13 residues. Germline loops: CDR1 KGHSH, CDR2 LQKENI. Trimming removed 2 bases at V and 5 bases at J, with 7 bases between. The CDR3, as DNA: TGTGCCAGCTCACCAGAGGGAGATCAGCCCCAGCATTTT. Its translation is CASSPEGDQPQHF.

This clonotype was detected many times. This sequence joins TRBV30 and TRBJ2-3, with 10 bases identical to TRBD1. V lost 5 bases and J lost 2; bases outside the gene matches: 7. There are 15 residues in the CDR3. Germline CDR1 GTSNPN, CDR2 SVGIG (reference sequence). CDR3: CAWERDRGHTDTQYF. In nucleotides, the CDR3 is TGTGCCTGGGAACGGGACAGGGGCCACACAGATACGCAGTATTTT.

The chain couples TRBV6-4 to TRBJ1-6; no definite D call. Germline values: CDR1 MRHNA, CDR2 SNTAGT. V shed 5 bases and J shed 6 bases, with 11 bases lying between them. CDR3 length: 14 amino acids. CDR3 residues: CASSQDGTNSPLHF. The CDR3 nucleotides read TGTGCCAGCAGTCAGGACGGTACTAATTCACCCCTCCACTTT.

This clonotype occurred a few times. This chain connects TRBV7-2 to TRBJ2-3; D may match TRBD1 or TRBD2 (6 bases each). Trimming removed 5 bases from V and 4 bases from J, with 25 bases in between. Germline CDR1 SGHTA, CDR2 FQGNSA. CDR3 length equals 18 residues. CDR3 in amino acids: CASSRESRGGSRADTQYF. CDR3 coding DNA: TGTGCCAGCAGCCGAGAGTCACGAGGGGGGAGTAGGGCAGATACGCAGTATTTT.

This clonotype has a count of ten or more. The chain is built from TRBV6-1 and TRBJ2-7, with a possible D match to TRBD2 (6 bases). This CDR3 has 12 amino acids. V lost 7 bases to trimming and J lost 9 bases, with 16 bases between them. Germline V gene lookup returns CDR1 MNHNS and CDR2 SASEGT. CDR3 region: CASNLSGTWQYF. For the CDR3, the DNA is TGTGCCAGCAATCTTAGCGGTACGTGGCAGTACTTC.

V gene TRBV6-1 combines with J gene TRBJ1-3; the D gene is possibly TRBD1 (5 bases). Germline V gene lookup returns CDR1 MNHNS and CDR2 SASEGT. The V gene lost 7 bases and the J gene lost 3 bases, with 13 bases spanning the gap. This CDR3 has 14 amino acids. CDR3 sequence: CASTPSGGGNTIYF. The CDR3 DNA reads TGTGCCAGCACTCCTTCTGGGGGTGGAAACACCATATATTTT.

In the case of this clonotype: This may stem from a read error, because a much larger clone lies one nucleotide away. The V gene is TRBV28, the J gene TRBJ2-7; no reliable D call. V was pared by 6 bases and J by 2 bases, with 5 bases between. Germline lookup yields CDR1 MDHEN and CDR2 SYDVKM. The CDR3 covers 11 residues. CDR3: CASRPTYEQYF. In nucleotides, the CDR3 is TGTGCCAGCAGGCCGACCTACGAGCAGTACTTC.